These 20 T cell receptor beta chains share one sample of origin, sequenced in a study of T cell clonotyping in hematopoietic cell transplantation. TCRdb's table, derived via immunoSEQ multiplex PCR, lists solely in-frame clones and lacks some. The repertoire includes some 18,000 clones, roughly 86% of them detected once, and under 10% sits in the top ten. Time point: recipient sample about 28 days before transplant, after cytoreduction. Here the sequenced sample was peripheral blood mononuclear cells, taken before stem cell transplant. These receptors all stem from a man over 45 with acute myeloid leukemia. Some clones in this sample may be carry-over from other donors' samples.

The genes are TRBV2 and TRBJ1-4, with D perhaps matching TRBD1 (5 bases). The germline V gene encodes CDR1 SNHLY and CDR2 FYNNEI. This CDR3 is built from 16 residues. Trimming cost V 4 bases and J 8 bases, with 20 bases left between them. The CDR3 DNA reads as TGTGCCAGCAGTGCCGAACAGGAAAATAGGTGGGAAAAACTGTTTTTT. It specifies CASSAEQENRWEKLFF.

The rearrangement links TRBV28 to TRBJ1-1; D might be TRBD1 (6 bases). CDR1 MDHEN and CDR2 SYDVKM come from the germline V gene. The CDR3 spans 13 residues. The ends were cut back, 6 bases at V and 4 bases at J, with 12 bases in the middle. The CDR3 spells CASSLGGPTEAFF. The CDR3 DNA sequence: TGTGCCAGCAGCTTGGGGGGGCCCACTGAAGCTTTCTTT.

The chain uses TRBV9 and TRBJ1-2; tentative D call: TRBD1 (5 bases). Germline CDR1 is SGDLS and CDR2 is YYNGEE. The CDR3 runs 14 residues. Trimming left V 0 bases short and J 4 bases short, with 10 bases between. In DNA, the CDR3 is TGTGCCAGCAGCGTAGGGGGGATGGGCTATGGCTACACCTTC. It translates to CASSVGGMGYGYTF.

The chain recombines TRBV18 with TRBJ1-6; D is ambiguous. The CDR3 is 15 residues long. The germline V and J ends were trimmed by 2 bases and 6 bases, with 11 bases remaining between them. Germline V gene lookup returns CDR1 KGHSH and CDR2 LQKENI. CDR3 region: CASSPSSTSNSPLHF. CDR3 DNA sequence: TGTGCCAGCTCACCATCCTCGACAAGTAATTCACCCCTCCACTTT. Full variable domain (rest looked up from reference TRBV18 and TRBJ1-6): NAGVMQNPRHLVRRRGQEARLRCSPMKGHSHVYWYRQLPEEGLKFMVYLQKENIIDESGMPKERFSAEFPKEGPSILRIQQVVRGDSAAYFCASSPSSTSNSPLHFGNGTRLTVT.

This clone was seen more than once but under ten times. In nucleotides, the CDR3 is TGTGCCAGCAGTGTAGGGGGGTTTAATTCACCCCTCCACTTT. Amino acids: CASSVGGFNSPLHF. The chain links TRBV25-1 to TRBJ1-6, with D perhaps TRBD1 (6 bases). Germline CDR1 is MGHDK and CDR2 is SYGVNS. The germline V and J ends were trimmed by 4 bases and 6 bases, with 10 bases remaining between them. The CDR3 sequence is 14 residues long.

This clone was seen a handful of times. The V and J genes are TRBV25-1 and TRBJ1-2; TRBD1 might be the D (5 bases). CDR1 is MGHDK, CDR2 SYGVNS, per germline. V lost 4 bases and J lost 4, with 10 bases in between. The CDR3 covers 13 residues. The chain's CDR3 is CASSAGTVYGYTF. DNA for the CDR3: TGTGCCAGCAGTGCTGGGACGGTCTATGGCTACACCTTC.

The CDR3 region has the DNA TGTGCCAGCAGCGCGCTGCCGCGGGGCCCTTACAATGAGCAGTTCTTC. Translated: CASSALPRGPYNEQFF. The chain employs TRBV7-8 and TRBJ2-1; tentatively, D is TRBD2 (6 bases). The V gene's germline CDR1 is SGHVS and CDR2 FQNEAQ. The CDR3 sequence is 16 residues long. With 5 bases removed from V and 4 bases from J, the gap between germline ends came to 18 bases. Complete variable domain (other parts from reference TRBV7-8 and TRBJ2-1): GAGVSQSPRYKVAKRGQDVALRCDPISGHVSLFWYQQALGQGPEFLTYFQNEAQLDKSGLPSDRFFAERPEGSVSTLKIQRTQQEDSAVYLCASSALPRGPYNEQFFGPGTRLTVL.

This sequence joins TRBV5-1 and TRBJ2-7; maybe TRBD1 (5 bases). This CDR3 has 13 residues. The V end lost 8 bases, the J end lost 2 bases, and 14 bases lay between the germline ends. CDR1 is SGHRS, CDR2 YFSETQ, per germline. CDR3: CASSIGAPYEQYF. The CDR3 DNA reads as TGCGCCAGTAGTATAGGGGCCCCCTACGAGCAGTACTTC.

V and J are TRBV6-6 and TRBJ1-2; D unresolved. V lost 7 bases to trimming and J lost 2 bases, with 11 bases between them. The germline V gene has CDR1 MNHNY and CDR2 SVGAGI (reference sequence). The CDR3 runs to 13 residues. The CDR3 here is CASTRTENYGYTF. In DNA, the CDR3 is TGTGCCAGCACTCGGACGGAGAACTATGGCTACACCTTC.

This rearrangement joins TRBV2 to TRBJ1-1; D is possibly TRBD1 (5 bases). Trimming pared 9 bases from V and 0 bases from J, leaving 11 bases between. Germline loops: CDR1 SNHLY, CDR2 FYNNEI. The CDR3 is 13 amino acids. The CDR3 nucleotides are TGTGCCAGGTCCGGGACGGTGAACACTGAAGCTTTCTTT. Protein: CARSGTVNTEAFF. The whole variable domain, filled in from reference TRBV2 and TRBJ1-1, reads EPEVTQTPSHQVTQMGQEVILRCVPISNHLYFYWYRQILGQKVEFLVSFYNNEISEKSEIFDDQFSVERPDGSNFTLKIRSTKLEDSAMYFCARSGTVNTEAFFGQGTRLTVV.

The chain carries TRBV4-3 and TRBJ2-3; TRBD1 matches at 7 bases. CDR1 is LGHNA, CDR2 YSLEER, per germline. J was trimmed by 3 bases and V by 4 bases; bases with no gene match: 7. The CDR3 totals 15 residues. CDR3 region: CASSPTGTATDTQYF. The CDR3 DNA sequence: TGCGCCAGCAGCCCAACGGGGACAGCTACAGATACGCAGTATTTT.

This clone has only one observation. The chain recombines TRBV6-5 with TRBJ2-1, with a tentative D call TRBD1 (6 bases). Trimming took 2 bases from V and 2 from J, leaving 7 bases between them. The CDR3 is made up of 14 amino acids. Germline CDR1 MNHEY, CDR2 SVGAGI. CDR3: CASSYGTTYNEQFF. CDR3 nucleotide sequence: TGTGCCAGCAGTTACGGGACAACCTACAATGAGCAGTTCTTC.

V is TRBV4-1 and J is TRBJ2-7; D assignment may be TRBD1 or TRBD2 (5 bases each). The CDR3 contains 13 residues. Germline V gene lookup returns CDR1 MGHRA and CDR2 YSYEKL. The V gene lost 4 bases and the J gene lost 6 bases, with 13 bases spanning the gap. The CDR3 sequence is CASSPPTRGEQYF. The CDR3 region has the DNA TGCGCCAGCAGCCCCCCTACTAGGGGCGAGCAGTACTTC.

The chain uses TRBV28 and TRBJ1-1, with 9 bases aligning to TRBD1. Germline V lookup: CDR1 MDHEN, CDR2 SYDVKM. The CDR3 has 13 amino acids. V dropped 6 bases and J dropped 7; count of bases not matched to a gene: 6. The CDR3 nucleotides read TGTGCCAGCAGAATACAGGGGGCATTTGAAGCTTTCTTT. As protein: CASRIQGAFEAFF.

The chain uses TRBV7-8 and TRBJ2-2, with TRBD2 as a possible D gene (6 bases). The CDR3 is 15 amino acids. V lost 3 bases and J lost 0, with 8 bases in between. Germline CDR1 SGHVS, CDR2 FQNEAQ. CDR3 nucleotides: TGTGCCAGCAGCTTGGGGACTGCGAACACCGGGGAGCTGTTTTTT. Amino acid sequence: CASSLGTANTGELFF. Looking up the rest from reference TRBV7-8 and TRBJ2-2 gives the full variable domain: GAGVSQSPRYKVAKRGQDVALRCDPISGHVSLFWYQQALGQGPEFLTYFQNEAQLDKSGLPSDRFFAERPEGSVSTLKIQRTQQEDSAVYLCASSLGTANTGELFFGEGSRLTVL.

The V gene is TRBV4-3, the J gene TRBJ2-3; D ambiguous. Germline CDR1 LGHNA, CDR2 YSLEER. The CDR3 contains 16 residues. V was cut by 0 bases and J by 0 bases, with 10 bases left in between. For the CDR3, the DNA is TGCGCCAGCAGCCAAGATTCTGGGGAAAGCACAGATACGCAGTATTTT. The encoded protein is CASSQDSGESTDTQYF.

CDR3 sequence (DNA): TGTGCGCAGGCATCTTACACAGATACGCAGTATTTT. Translated: CAQASYTDTQYF. The chain employs TRBV2 and TRBJ2-3; D is unclear. CDR3 length: 12 amino acids. From germline, CDR1 is SNHLY and CDR2 FYNNEI.

This clone was observed once. The chain combines TRBV19 with TRBJ2-2, with 9 bases matching TRBD1. V lost 2 bases and J lost 7; bases outside the gene matches: 2. The CDR3 has 14 residues. CDR1 is LNHDA, CDR2 SQIVND, per germline (reference sequence). CDR3: CASSIPGQGGELFF. The CDR3, as DNA: TGTGCCAGTAGTATACCGGGACAGGGCGGGGAGCTGTTTTTT.

The V and J genes are TRBV5-5 and TRBJ1-6, with TRBD1 identical over 8 bases. CDR1 and CDR2 from the germline V gene are SGHKS and YYEKEE (reference sequence). The J segment lost 7 bases and the V segment lost 4 bases, leaving 10 bases of the junction unmatched. This CDR3 spans 16 amino acids. CDR3 DNA sequence: TGTGCCAGCAGCCGCATCGGACAGGGAGGCAATTCACCCCTCCACTTT. Its protein is CASSRIGQGGNSPLHF.

The chain combines TRBV9 with TRBJ2-7; possible D gene TRBD1, 6 bases. V lost 0 bases and J lost 1, with 11 bases in between. Germline-derived CDR1 and CDR2 are SGDLS and YYNGEE. This CDR3 comprises 15 residues. This chain's CDR3 is CASSVGGTRSYEQYF. The CDR3 DNA reads as TGTGCCAGCAGCGTAGGGGGGACAAGATCCTACGAGCAGTACTTC. Using reference TRBV9 and TRBJ2-7 for the parts outside the CDR3, the full variable domain is DSGVTQTPKHLITATGQRVTLRCSPRSGDLSVYWYQQSLDQGLQFLIQYYNGEERAKGNILERFSAQQFPDLHSELNLSSLELGDSALYFCASSVGGTRSYEQYFGPGTRLTVT.